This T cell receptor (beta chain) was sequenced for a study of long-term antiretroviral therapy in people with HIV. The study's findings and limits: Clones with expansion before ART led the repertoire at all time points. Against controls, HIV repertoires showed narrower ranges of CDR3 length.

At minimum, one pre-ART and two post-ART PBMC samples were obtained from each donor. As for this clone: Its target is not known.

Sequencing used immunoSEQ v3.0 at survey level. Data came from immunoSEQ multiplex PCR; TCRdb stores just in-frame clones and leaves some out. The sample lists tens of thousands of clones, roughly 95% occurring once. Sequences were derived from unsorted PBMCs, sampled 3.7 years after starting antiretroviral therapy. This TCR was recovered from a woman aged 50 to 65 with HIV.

The DNA of the CDR3 is TGCGCCAGCAGCCTACACGACAGGGACAATCAGCCCCAGCATTTT. It specifies CASSLHDRDNQPQHF. This chain links TRBV5-1 with TRBJ1-5; 7 positions agree with TRBD1. From germline, CDR1 is SGHRS and CDR2 YFSETQ. The CDR3 sequence is 15 residues long. V trimming: 4 bases; J trimming: 3 bases; junction bases outside the gene matches: 7.